This T cell receptor beta chain derives from a study of cytomegalovirus exposure and HLA in healthy donors. The trim removed 3 bases at V and 4 bases at J, leaving 11 bases unmatched. The length of the CDR3 is 15 residues. Germline V gene sequence: CDR1 GTSNPN, CDR2 SVGIG (reference sequence). TCRdb's copy holds only in-frame clones and misses some; the assay was immunoSEQ multiplex PCR. The data show 150,000 to 200,000 clones, 84% seen once. This clone was detected only a few times. The gene calls are TRBV30 and TRBJ1-2; 7 nucleotides agree with TRBD1. The TCR comes from a man younger than 45 in good health and CMV-seropositive. The sequenced material came from PBMCs. Here the CDR3 reads CAWSPLTGLFYGYTF. CDR3 sequence (DNA): TGTGCCTGGAGCCCTCTGACAGGGCTATTCTATGGCTACACCTTC.